This TCR beta chain was obtained from a study of tumor-infiltrating lymphocytes in primary liver carcinoma. Study-level points and caveats: The study found a significantly higher top-250-clone fraction in tumors than in blood (p = 0.039). Pairs of tumor regions overlapped more than tumor-adjacent and tumor-blood pairs did.

TCR beta cDNA came from roughly 0.45 ug total RNA, primed with a constant-region primer. It was through three nested multiplex PCR rounds of slightly modified ARM-PCR that TCR beta libraries arose. One entry per CDR3 protein, called by TCRdb with MiXCR from the multiplex PCR reads. The table shows 85,000 to 100,000 distinct CDR3 sequences, with approximately 68% occurring only once. The study co-extracted DNA and RNA from about 21-30 mg of unsorted bulk tissue. Patients in the cohort were treatment-naive and living with chronic HBV infection. Comment on this clonotype: Antigen specificity is unknown. A much larger clone lies one base from this, so it may be a read error.

This clonotype was obtained from a man aged 35 to 55 with primary liver carcinoma and hepatitis B virus infection. Input material: tumor-adjacent normal liver tissue.

The CDR3 loop reads CASRISGGAYEQYF. In nucleotides, the CDR3 is TGTGCCAGCAGGATTAGCGGGGGAGCCTACGAGCAGTACTTC. The genes are TRBV6-2 or TRBV6-3 and TRBJ2-7; 9 bases are shared with TRBD2. This CDR3 is 14 amino acids long. The junction had 5 bases not matched to a gene; V was cut back by 6 bases and J by 2 bases. Germline V gene lookup returns CDR1 MNHEY and CDR2 SVGEGT.